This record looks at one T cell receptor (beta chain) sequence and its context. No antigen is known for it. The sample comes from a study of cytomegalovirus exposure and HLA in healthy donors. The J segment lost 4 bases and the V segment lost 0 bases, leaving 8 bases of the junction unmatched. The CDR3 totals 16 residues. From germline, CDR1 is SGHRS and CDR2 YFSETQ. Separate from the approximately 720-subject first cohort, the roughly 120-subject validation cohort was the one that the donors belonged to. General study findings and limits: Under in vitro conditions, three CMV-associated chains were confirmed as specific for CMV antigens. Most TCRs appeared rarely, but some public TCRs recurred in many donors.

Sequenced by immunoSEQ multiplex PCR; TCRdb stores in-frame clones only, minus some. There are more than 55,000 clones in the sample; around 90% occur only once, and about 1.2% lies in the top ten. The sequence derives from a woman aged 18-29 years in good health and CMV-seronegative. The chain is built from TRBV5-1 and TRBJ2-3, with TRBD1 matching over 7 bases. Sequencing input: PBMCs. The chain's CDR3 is CASSLAVDRVADTQYF. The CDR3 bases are TGCGCCAGCAGCTTGGCCGTAGACAGGGTAGCAGATACGCAGTATTTT. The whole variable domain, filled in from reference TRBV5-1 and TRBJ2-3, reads KAGVTQTPRYLIKTRGQQVTLSCSPISGHRSVSWYQQTPGQGLQFLFEYFSETQRNKGNFPGRFSGRQFSNSRSEMNVSTLELGDSALYLCASSLAVDRVADTQYFGPGTRLTVL.